This is a list of T cell receptor beta chains from one sample in a study of T cells in Graves' hyperthyroidism and ophthalmopathy. TCRdb reanalysed the multiplex PCR reads using MiXCR and keeps one entry per CDR3 protein. The profile shows about 570,000 distinct CDR3 sequences, just over 45% of them singletons. The sequencing sample was made of peripheral blood or thyroid tissue (not recorded which). These receptors were taken from an adult woman with Graves' disease, either hyperthyroidism or ophthalmopathy (not recorded which). Both conserved end residues are part of each CDR3. The D gene is left open where the match is weak. Clone size is not always given. Where it is, it says once, few, many or a class for expanded clones.

clone_size d_call j_call v_call cdr3_aa cdr3_nt
NA NA TRBJ1-1 TRBV9 CASSVDPTGRGNTEAFF TGTGCCAGCAGCGTAGACCCTACAGGGCGGGGAAACACTGAAGCTTTCTTT
NA NA TRBJ2-6 TRBV5-1 CASTTQAVGANVLTF TGCGCCAGCACCACACAGGCAGTTGGGGCCAACGTCCTGACTTTC
NA NA TRBJ2-5 TRBV7-9 CASSLVGRRGETQYF TGTGCCAGCAGCTTAGTGGGCCGGCGAGGAGAGACCCAGTACTTC
NA NA TRBJ2-5 TRBV6-1 CASSDEGNQPLRETQYF TGTGCCAGCAGCGACGAGGGAAATCAGCCCCTCAGAGAGACCCAGTACTTC
NA NA TRBJ2-5 TRBV6-1 CASSRVLGRETQYF TGTGCCAGCAGCCGGGTCCTGGGGCGGGAGACCCAGTACTTC
few NA TRBJ2-3 TRBV19 CASSTQTDTQYF TGTGCCAGTAGTACCCAGACAGATACGCAGTATTTT
NA NA TRBJ2-6 TRBV7-9 CASSATEPYSGTNVPTF TGTGCCAGCAGCGCGACGGAACCTTACTCTGGGACCAACGTCCCGACTTTC
NA TRBD2 TRBJ2-7 TRBV24-1 CATNTTGTSDNLFYEQYF TGTGCCACCAATACCACCGGGACTAGCGACAATTTATTCTACGAGCAGTACTTC
many NA TRBJ1-2 TRBV12-3/TRBV12-4 CASSSALIANYGYTF TGTGCCAGCAGTTCGGCCTTGATAGCTAACTATGGCTACACCTTC
NA TRBD2 TRBJ2-7 TRBV29-1 CSVSSGNEQYF TGCAGCGTTTCTAGCGGCAATGAGCAGTACTTC
NA NA TRBJ1-1 TRBV7-2 CASSERIESPEAFF TGTGCCAGCAGCGAACGGATAGAGAGTCCCGAAGCTTTCTTT
NA NA TRBJ2-5 TRBV20-1 CSANRVGSGETQYF TGCAGTGCTAACAGGGTAGGGAGCGGGGAGACCCAGTACTTC
NA TRBD1 TRBJ2-5 TRBV24-1 CATSDSPGQGSETQYF TGTGCCACCAGTGATTCCCCGGGACAGGGGTCGGAGACCCAGTACTTC
many NA TRBJ1-5 TRBV5-1 CASSLGAEENQPQHF TGCGCCAGCAGCTTGGGGGCAGAAGAAAATCAGCCCCAGCATTTT
NA NA TRBJ1-2 TRBV2 CASKTWGAYGYTF TGTGCCAGCAAGACGTGGGGAGCCTATGGCTACACCTTC
NA NA TRBJ1-1 TRBV20-1 CGAKGPYTEAFF TGCGGTGCCAAAGGACCTTACACTGAAGCTTTCTTT
NA TRBD2 TRBJ2-7 TRBV9 CASSGYREREFKEQYF TGTGCCAGCAGCGGATACCGGGAGCGGGAGTTCAAAGAGCAGTACTTC
many NA TRBJ1-2 TRBV7-8 CASRPGGGAGGYTF TGTGCCAGCAGACCTGGGGGGGGGGCTGGCGGCTACACCTTC
many NA TRBJ1-6 TRBV28 CASSFTGAAWTLHF TGTGCCAGCAGTTTCACAGGAGCCGCGTGGACCCTCCACTTT
many TRBD1 TRBJ2-6 TRBV7-3 CASSSRTGGGGANVLTF TGTGCCAGCAGCTCCCGGACAGGGGGAGGTGGGGCCAACGTCCTGACTTTC
NA NA TRBJ1-3 TRBV6-6 CASSYSGGLAGNTIYF TGTGCCAGCAGTTACTCGGGGGGGTTAGCTGGAAACACCATATATTTT
NA TRBD1 TRBJ1-4 TRBV20-1 CSARGDSRSEKLFF TGCAGTGCTAGGGGGGACAGCCGGAGCGAAAAACTGTTTTTT
many NA TRBJ2-7 TRBV19 CASSTTLSYEQYF TGTGCCAGTAGTACCACCCTCTCCTACGAGCAGTACTTC
once NA TRBJ1-5 TRBV19 CASSIGGLRQPQHF TGTGCCAGTAGTATAGGCGGACTACGACAGCCCCAGCATTTT